This TCR beta chain was captured by sequencing in a study of blood T cell repertoires in COVID-19. Across the whole study: Collection of acute and convalescent COVID-19 samples took place in the United States, Italy and Spain. From T cells, B-cell-depleted T cells, or PBMCs came the material, which was cDNA or gDNA.

As originally analysed: Using reference gene primer amplification, nucleated cell counts were estimated. Sequencing was performed with immunoSEQ multiplex PCR; in TCRdb, only in-frame clones are kept and a portion is missing. V, J and clone size were drawn from that table, and D and trimming were deduced from the DNA. The repertoire holds a few hundred thousand clones, with around 84% as singletons. The CDR3 totals 14 residues. V was cut by 5 bases and J by 13 bases, with 23 bases left in between. Germline CDR1 and CDR2: SGHAT and FQNNGV. This clonotype was sampled from a man in his 60s with acute or convalescent COVID-19. The chain has TRBV11-2 and TRBJ1-2, with D perhaps TRBD1 (6 bases). Specimen: peripheral blood. CDR3 amino acids: CASSTWDKLIGRTF. The CDR3 DNA follows: TGTGCCAGCAGCACCTGGGACAAGCTTATCGGGCGCACCTTC.